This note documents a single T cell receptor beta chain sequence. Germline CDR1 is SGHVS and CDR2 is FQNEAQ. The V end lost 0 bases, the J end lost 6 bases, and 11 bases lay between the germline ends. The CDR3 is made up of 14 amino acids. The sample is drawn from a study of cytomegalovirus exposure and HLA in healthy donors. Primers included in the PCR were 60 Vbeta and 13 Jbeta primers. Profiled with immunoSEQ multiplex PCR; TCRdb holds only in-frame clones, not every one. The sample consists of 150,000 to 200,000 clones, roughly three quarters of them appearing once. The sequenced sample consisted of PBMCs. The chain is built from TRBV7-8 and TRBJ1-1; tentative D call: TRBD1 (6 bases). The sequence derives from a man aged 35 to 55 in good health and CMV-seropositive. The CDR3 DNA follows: TGTGCCAGCAGCTTAGCCGACAGGACCCCTGAAGCTTTCTTT. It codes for CASSLADRTPEAFF.